This T cell receptor beta chain emerged from a study of liver allograft versus peripheral blood T cells. Study details: The authors compared T cell receptor repertoires in transplanted livers with those in the peripheral blood of recipients. Notes on the study in general: In liver allografts, T cell receptor repertoires reportedly differed from the repertoires found in peripheral blood.

As to this clonotype: The antigen remains undetermined.

TCRdb independently ran MiXCR on the reads; one entry per CDR3 protein. In the table there are under 15,000 distinct CDR3 sequences, approximately 30% of which are singletons. CDR1 and CDR2 from the germline V gene are SGHRS and YFSETQ. Trimming removed 0 bases from V and 8 bases from J, with 15 bases in between. CDR3 length equals 16 residues. The source of this sequence is a human patient who had a liver transplant. Some T cells may be graft donor cells. The chain uses TRBV5-1 and TRBJ1-6; D may be TRBD1 (5 bases). CDR3 DNA sequence: TGCGCCAGCAGCTTGGTGTCTGGCAGGGCGGATTCACCCCTCCACTTT. It translates to CASSLVSGRADSPLHF.